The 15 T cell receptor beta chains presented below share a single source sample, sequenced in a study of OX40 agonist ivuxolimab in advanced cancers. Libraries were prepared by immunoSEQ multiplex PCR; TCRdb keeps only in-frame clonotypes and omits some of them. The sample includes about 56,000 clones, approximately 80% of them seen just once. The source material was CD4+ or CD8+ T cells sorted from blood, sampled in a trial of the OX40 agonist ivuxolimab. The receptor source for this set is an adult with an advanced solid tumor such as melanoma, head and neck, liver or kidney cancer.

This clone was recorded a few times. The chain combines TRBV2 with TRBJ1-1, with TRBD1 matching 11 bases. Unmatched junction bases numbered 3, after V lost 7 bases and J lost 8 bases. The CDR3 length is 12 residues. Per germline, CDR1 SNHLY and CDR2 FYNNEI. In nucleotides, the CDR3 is TGTGCCAGCAACGGGGACAGGGGGGAAGCTTTCTTT. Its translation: CASNGDRGEAFF.

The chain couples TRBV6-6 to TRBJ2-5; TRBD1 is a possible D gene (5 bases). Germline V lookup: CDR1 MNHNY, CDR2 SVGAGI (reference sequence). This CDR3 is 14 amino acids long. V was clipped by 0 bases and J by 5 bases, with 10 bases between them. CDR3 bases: TGTGCCAGCAGTTACTCCAGGGATCAGGAGACCCAGTACTTC. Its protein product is CASSYSRDQETQYF.

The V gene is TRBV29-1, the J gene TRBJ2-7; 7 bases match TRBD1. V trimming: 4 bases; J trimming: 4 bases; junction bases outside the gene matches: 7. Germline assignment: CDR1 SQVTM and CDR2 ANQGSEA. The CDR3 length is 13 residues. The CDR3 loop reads CSVGRDRGYEQYF. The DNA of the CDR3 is TGCAGCGTTGGACGGGACAGAGGATACGAGCAGTACTTC.

CDR3 region: CATQGGPLNQPQHF. As DNA, the CDR3 is TGTGCCACACAGGGAGGGCCCCTCAATCAGCCCCAGCATTTT. This rearrangement joins TRBV6-6 to TRBJ1-5, with a tentative D call TRBD1 (6 bases). Looked up from germline, CDR1 is MNHNY and CDR2 is SVGAGI (reference sequence). Trimming took 10 bases from V and 3 from J, leaving 16 bases between them. This CDR3 region has 14 residues.

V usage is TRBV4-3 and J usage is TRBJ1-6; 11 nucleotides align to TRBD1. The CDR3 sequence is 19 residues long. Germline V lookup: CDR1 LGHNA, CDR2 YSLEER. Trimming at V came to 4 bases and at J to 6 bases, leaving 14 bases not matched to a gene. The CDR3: CASSPRPPGTGGGNSPLHF. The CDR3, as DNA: TGCGCCAGCAGCCCCAGACCCCCCGGGACAGGGGGTGGTAATTCACCCCTCCACTTT.

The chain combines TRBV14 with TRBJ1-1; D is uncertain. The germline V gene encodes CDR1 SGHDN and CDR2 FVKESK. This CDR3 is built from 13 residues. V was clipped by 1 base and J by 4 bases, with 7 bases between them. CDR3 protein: CASSQVRTTEAFF. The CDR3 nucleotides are TGTGCCAGCAGCCAAGTGAGGACCACTGAAGCTTTCTTT.

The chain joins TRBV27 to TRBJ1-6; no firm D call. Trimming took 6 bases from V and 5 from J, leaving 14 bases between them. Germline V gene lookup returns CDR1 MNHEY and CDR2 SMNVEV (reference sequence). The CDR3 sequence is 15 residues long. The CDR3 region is CASRIRAEHNSPLHF. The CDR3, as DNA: TGTGCCAGCAGGATACGGGCCGAACATAATTCACCCCTCCACTTT.

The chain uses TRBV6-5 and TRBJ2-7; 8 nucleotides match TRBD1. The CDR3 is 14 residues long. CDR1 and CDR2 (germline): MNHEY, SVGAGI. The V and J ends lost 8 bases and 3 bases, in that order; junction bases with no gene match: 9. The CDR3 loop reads CASPPDRVSYEQYF. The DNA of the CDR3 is TGTGCCAGCCCCCCGGACAGGGTAAGCTACGAGCAGTACTTC.

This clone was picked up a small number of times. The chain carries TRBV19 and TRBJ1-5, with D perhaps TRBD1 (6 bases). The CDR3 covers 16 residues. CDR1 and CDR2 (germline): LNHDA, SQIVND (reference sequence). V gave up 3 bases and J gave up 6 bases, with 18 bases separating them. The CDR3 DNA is TGTGCCAGTAGTATCACTTGGGGGGGCGTGGGTCAGCCCCAGCATTTT. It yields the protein CASSITWGGVGQPQHF.

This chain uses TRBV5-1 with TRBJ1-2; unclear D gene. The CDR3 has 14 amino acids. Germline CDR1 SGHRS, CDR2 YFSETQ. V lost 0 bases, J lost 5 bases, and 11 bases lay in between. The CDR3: CASSLATANYGYTF. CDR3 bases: TGCGCCAGCAGCTTGGCTACAGCCAATTATGGCTACACCTTC.

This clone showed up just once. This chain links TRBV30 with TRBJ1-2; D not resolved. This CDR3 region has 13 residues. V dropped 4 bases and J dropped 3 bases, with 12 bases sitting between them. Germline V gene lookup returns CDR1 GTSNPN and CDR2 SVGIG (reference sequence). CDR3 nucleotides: TGTGCCTGGACCCCGATCCAGGACTATGGCTACACCTTC. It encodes CAWTPIQDYGYTF. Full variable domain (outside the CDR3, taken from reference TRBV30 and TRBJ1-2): SQTIHQWPATLVQPVGSPLSLECTVEGTSNPNLYWYRQAAGRGLQLLFYSVGIGQISSEVPQNLSASRPQDRQFILSSKKLLLSDSGFYLCAWTPIQDYGYTFGSGTRLTVV.

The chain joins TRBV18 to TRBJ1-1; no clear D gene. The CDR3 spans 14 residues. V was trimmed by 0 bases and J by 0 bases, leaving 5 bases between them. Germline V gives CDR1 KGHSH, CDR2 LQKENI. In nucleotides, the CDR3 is TGTGCCAGCTCACCACCGGCATTGAACACTGAAGCTTTCTTT. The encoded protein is CASSPPALNTEAFF.

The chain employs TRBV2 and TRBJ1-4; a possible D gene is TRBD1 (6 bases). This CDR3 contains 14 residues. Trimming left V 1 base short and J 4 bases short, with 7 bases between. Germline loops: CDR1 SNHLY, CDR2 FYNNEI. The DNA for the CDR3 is TGTGCCAGCAGTGAAGGCAGGGGTAATGAAAAACTGTTTTTT. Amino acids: CASSEGRGNEKLFF.

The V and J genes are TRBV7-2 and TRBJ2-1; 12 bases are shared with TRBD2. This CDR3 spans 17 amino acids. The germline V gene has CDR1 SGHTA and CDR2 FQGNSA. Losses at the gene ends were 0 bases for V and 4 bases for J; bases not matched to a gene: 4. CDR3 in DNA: TGTGCCAGCAGCTTAGCGAGGACTAGCGGGAAGTACAATGAGCAGTTCTTC. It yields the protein CASSLARTSGKYNEQFF.

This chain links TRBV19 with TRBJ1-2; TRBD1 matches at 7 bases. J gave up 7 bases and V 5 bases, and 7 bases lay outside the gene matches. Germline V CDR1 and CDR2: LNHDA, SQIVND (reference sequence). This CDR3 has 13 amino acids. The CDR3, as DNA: TGTGCCAGTAGTGCCTACAGGGGACCTGGCTACACCTTC. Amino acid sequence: CASSAYRGPGYTF.